This T cell receptor beta chain was sequenced during a study of cytomegalovirus exposure and HLA in healthy donors. PCR amplification relied on 60 Vbeta primers (plus 13 Jbeta primers). The method was immunoSEQ multiplex PCR; TCRdb's version includes in-frame clones alone and lacks a portion of them. The table has about 60,000 clones, approximately 80% seen once. This clonotype was sampled from a male donor in good health and CMV-seronegative. The sample taken for sequencing was PBMCs.

The CDR3 DNA reads TGTGCCAGCAGTGAACGGGGGGGCACCGGGGAGCTGTTTTTT. It encodes CASSERGGTGELFF. The V gene is TRBV2, the J gene TRBJ2-2, with TRBD2 matching over 8 bases. This CDR3 is 14 amino acids long. Germline loops: CDR1 SNHLY, CDR2 FYNNEI. V shed 2 bases and J 4 bases; nucleotides not matched to a gene: 0.